This T cell receptor (beta chain) was sequenced in a study of T cell changes during pregnancy in multiple sclerosis. Measured with immunoSEQ multiplex PCR; TCRdb has only the in-frame clones, and not every one. The data contain approximately 43,000 clones, about 90% of them singletons. CDR1 is SGHDN, CDR2 FVKESK, per germline. CDR3 length equals 13 residues. Deletions cut 1 base from V and 5 bases from J, with 9 bases between. This receptor was identified in a female donor with multiple sclerosis, enrolled in a pregnancy study. The chain has TRBV14 and TRBJ2-7; no clear D. The sequences come from CD8+ T cells from peripheral blood mononuclear cells, collected in the first trimester of pregnancy. For the CDR3, the DNA is TGTGCCAGCAGCCAAGGCCCCGGAGACGAGCAGTACTTC. This sequence encodes CASSQGPGDEQYF.